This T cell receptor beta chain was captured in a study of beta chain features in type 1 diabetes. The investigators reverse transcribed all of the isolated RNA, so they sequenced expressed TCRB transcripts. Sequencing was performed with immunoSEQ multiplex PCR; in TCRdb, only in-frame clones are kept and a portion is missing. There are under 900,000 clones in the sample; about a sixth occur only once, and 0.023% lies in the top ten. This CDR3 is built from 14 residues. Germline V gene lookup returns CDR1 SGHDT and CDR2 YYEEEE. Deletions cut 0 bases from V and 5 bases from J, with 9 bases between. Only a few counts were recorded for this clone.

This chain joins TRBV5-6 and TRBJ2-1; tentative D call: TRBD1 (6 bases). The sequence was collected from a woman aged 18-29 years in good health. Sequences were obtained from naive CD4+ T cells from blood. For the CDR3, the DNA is TGTGCCAGCAGCTTGGCCGGGACAAACAATGAGCAGTTCTTC. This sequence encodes CASSLAGTNNEQFF.